This T cell receptor beta chain appears in the sequencing data of a study of glioma-infiltrating T cells after dendritic cell vaccination. Libraries were prepared by immunoSEQ multiplex PCR; TCRdb keeps only in-frame clonotypes and omits some of them. The sample includes some 70,000 clones, 75% to 85% of them seen just once. CDR1 is SQVTM and CDR2 is ANQGSEA in the germline V gene. This CDR3 is built from 14 residues. The V and J ends lost 0 bases and 7 bases respectively, with 12 bases between them. This TCR was recovered from a human donor with glioblastoma. V and J are TRBV29-1 and TRBJ1-4, with D hard to call. Sequences were derived from blood, sampled before dendritic cell vaccination. The CDR3 reads CSVEDLEVGEKLFF. The CDR3 region has the DNA TGCAGCGTTGAAGATCTGGAGGTAGGTGAAAAACTGTTTTTT.